Each of the 30 T cell receptor beta chains below was sequenced from the same sample in a study of control samples from healthy donors and cancer patients. TCRdb keeps only in-frame clones here, not all; method: immunoSEQ multiplex PCR. The sample holds more than 150,000 clones, about 90% seen once. Sequenced: blood. These receptor sequences come from a woman in her twenties or thirties in good health.

CDR3 in amino acids: CASSSDPGQGYEQYF. CDR3 sequence (DNA): TGTGCCAGCAGCTCAGACCCGGGACAGGGGTACGAGCAGTACTTC. This chain links TRBV5-4 with TRBJ2-7; 10 nucleotides line up with TRBD1. Losses at the gene ends were 3 bases for V and 4 bases for J; bases not matched to a gene: 7. The germline gives CDR1 SGHNT, CDR2 YYREEE (reference sequence). The CDR3 covers 15 residues.

The chain is built from TRBV6-6 and TRBJ2-7; maybe TRBD1 (5 bases). Germline V gene data show CDR1 as MNHNY and CDR2 as SVGAGI (reference sequence). This CDR3 contains 12 residues. Deletions cut 6 bases from V and 6 bases from J, with 12 bases between. The CDR3 sequence is CASRNSGFEQYF. CDR3 DNA: TGTGCCAGCAGAAATTCAGGGTTCGAGCAGTACTTC.

This clone came up once. The chain employs TRBV14 and TRBJ1-5, with D maybe TRBD1 (5 bases). With 2 bases removed from V and 7 bases from J, the gap between germline ends came to 9 bases. The CDR3 sequence is 13 residues long. Germline CDR1 reads SGHDN; CDR2 reads FVKESK. CDR3 nucleotide sequence: TGTGCCAGCAGCCAAACAGGAGGCCAGCCCCAGCATTTT. Protein sequence: CASSQTGGQPQHF.

The chain combines TRBV5-1 with TRBJ2-5; D is ambiguous. The CDR3 has 12 amino acids. Germline lookup yields CDR1 SGHRS and CDR2 YFSETQ. V was trimmed by 5 bases and J by 5 bases, leaving 10 bases between them. CDR3 sequence reads: CASSHRGETQYF. Written as DNA, the CDR3 is TGCGCCAGCAGTCACCGTGGGGAGACCCAGTACTTC.

This chain connects TRBV30 to TRBJ1-2; D not certain. V lost 3 bases to trimming and J lost 6 bases, with 11 bases between them. Looked up from germline, CDR1 is GTSNPN and CDR2 is SVGIG (reference sequence). The CDR3 sequence is 12 residues long. In DNA form, the CDR3 reads TGTGCCTGGAGGAGCGGGGTCCATGGCTACACCTTC. Residues: CAWRSGVHGYTF.

This chain joins TRBV10-3 and TRBJ1-2, with TRBD1 matching over 8 bases. The CDR3 has 15 amino acids. Trimming at V came to 10 bases and at J to 4 bases, leaving 14 bases not matched to a gene. The germline V gene has CDR1 ENHRY and CDR2 SYGVKD. The CDR3 DNA reads TGTGCCACCAGGGGGGGGCAGGGGGCCTTCTATGGCTACACCTTC. Translating it yields CATRGGQGAFYGYTF.

The V gene is TRBV11-2, the J gene TRBJ1-1; D uncertain. The CDR3 totals 12 residues. The V end lost 0 bases, the J end lost 10 bases, and 9 bases lay between the germline ends. Germline V gene sequence: CDR1 SGHAT, CDR2 FQNNGV. The chain's CDR3 is CASSLDTQAAFF. As DNA, the CDR3 is TGTGCCAGCAGCTTAGATACCCAGGCAGCTTTCTTT.

The chain links TRBV9 to TRBJ1-3, with D perhaps TRBD1 (5 bases). The CDR3 has 15 residues. Germline assignment: CDR1 SGDLS and CDR2 YYNGEE. V lost 1 base to trimming and J lost 8 bases, with 16 bases between them. Here the CDR3 DNA reads TGTGCCAGCAGCGTAACCGACAGTCGACGGGACACCATATATTTT. It yields the protein CASSVTDSRRDTIYF.

The chain carries TRBV7-2 and TRBJ2-3; 12 nucleotides match TRBD2. The CDR3 has 17 amino acids. V lost 2 bases and J lost 2; bases outside the gene matches: 5. Germline-derived CDR1 and CDR2 are SGHTA and FQGNSA. The CDR3 region has the DNA TGTGCCAGCAGCTTACCGGGACTAGCGGGTCTCACAGATACGCAGTATTTT. This translates into CASSLPGLAGLTDTQYF.

This clone was counted once. The chain recombines TRBV28 with TRBJ2-7; D gene unclear. The V gene's germline CDR1 is MDHEN and CDR2 SYDVKM. The CDR3 sequence is 14 residues long. V lost 3 bases and J 3 bases, leaving 12 bases between the germline ends. Here the CDR3 reads CASSFLDQLYEQYF. The CDR3 DNA sequence: TGTGCCAGCAGTTTCCTGGACCAGCTCTACGAGCAGTACTTC.

This chain's CDR3 is CASSLTVYSGTSGNEQFF. The CDR3 nucleotides read TGTGCCAGCAGCTTAACGGTATATTCCGGGACTAGCGGTAATGAGCAGTTCTTC. The chain joins TRBV11-2 to TRBJ2-1; 11 bases align to TRBD2. The CDR3 is 18 residues long. Trimming took 2 bases from V and 7 from J; bases not matched to a gene: 13. CDR1 is SGHAT, CDR2 FQNNGV, per germline.

V usage is TRBV7-9 and J usage is TRBJ1-1; no firm D call. V lost 6 bases and J 10 bases, leaving 12 bases between the germline ends. Germline CDR1 is SEHNR and CDR2 is FQNEAQ (reference sequence). The CDR3 totals 11 residues. CDR3 in amino acids: CASRSSLGAFF. CDR3 in DNA: TGTGCCAGCAGGTCCTCATTGGGAGCTTTCTTT.

The genes are TRBV4-1 and TRBJ1-2; weak D call: TRBD1 (6 bases). CDR1 MGHRA and CDR2 YSYEKL come from the germline V gene. CDR3 length: 15 residues. V dropped 5 bases and J dropped 2 bases, with 15 bases sitting between them. The DNA for the CDR3 is TGCGCCAGCAGCGAAATTCCGGGACACAACTATGGCTACACCTTC. Encoded protein: CASSEIPGHNYGYTF.

This chain uses TRBV6-2 or TRBV6-3 with TRBJ2-7; TRBD2 matches at 7 bases. The CDR3 is 14 residues long. Looked up from germline, CDR1 is MNHEY and CDR2 is SVGEGT. V shed 2 bases and J 1 base; nucleotides not matched to a gene: 2. In DNA form, the CDR3 reads TGTGCCAGCAGTTACGGGAGGGGTTCCTACGAGCAGTACTTC. Translation gives CASSYGRGSYEQYF.

V is TRBV11-2 and J is TRBJ2-7, with D unclear. The germline V gene encodes CDR1 SGHAT and CDR2 FQNNGV. The CDR3 contains 13 residues. Trimming took off 1 base at V and 3 bases at J, with 7 bases between the two ends. CDR3 amino acids: CASSLGPFYEQYF. CDR3 sequence (DNA): TGTGCCAGCAGCTTAGGACCATTCTACGAGCAGTACTTC.

The rearrangement uses TRBV27 and TRBJ1-6, with 11 bases matching TRBD1. The CDR3 extends over 15 amino acids. After removal of 6 bases from V and 3 bases from J, the junction contained 1 base not matched to a gene. Looked up from germline, CDR1 is MNHEY and CDR2 is SMNVEV (reference sequence). CDR3 DNA sequence: TGTGCCAGCAGGGACAGGGGGCTCTATAATTCACCCCTCCACTTT. It translates to CASRDRGLYNSPLHF.

This chain joins TRBV6-5 and TRBJ2-5; D might be TRBD1 or TRBD2, each matching 6 bases. Trimming pared 6 bases from V and 5 bases from J, leaving 16 bases between. The CDR3 runs 14 residues. Per the germline V gene, CDR1 is MNHEY and CDR2 is SVGAGI. CDR3 amino acids: CASSTRGGRETQYF. The CDR3 DNA reads as TGTGCCAGCAGCACCAGAGGGGGGCGGGAGACCCAGTACTTC.

The rearrangement links TRBV19 to TRBJ1-6, with 9 bases that match TRBD1. The CDR3 spans 13 residues. Germline loops: CDR1 LNHDA, CDR2 SQIVND (reference sequence). V shed 8 bases, J shed 10 bases, and the junction held 6 bases outside the gene matches. The CDR3 coding sequence is TGTGCCAGTGGAGGGACAGGGAGATCACCCCTCCACTTT. It codes for CASGGTGRSPLHF.

J is TRBJ1-6 and V is TRBV6-5, with 8 bases matching TRBD1. J gave up 10 bases and V 2 bases, and 7 bases lay outside the gene matches. This CDR3 is built from 15 residues. Germline CDR1 reads MNHEY; CDR2 reads SVGAGI. CDR3 coding DNA: TGTGCCAGCAGTTACGACGACAGGGGAGGATCACCCCTCCACTTT. Residues: CASSYDDRGGSPLHF.

The chain carries TRBV19 and TRBJ2-5, with D tentatively TRBD2 (6 bases). The CDR3 loop spans 15 amino acids. The germline CDR1 and CDR2 sequences are LNHDA and SQIVND (reference sequence). The V gene lost 5 bases and the J gene lost 4 bases, with 17 bases spanning the gap. CDR3 residues: CASSRGVRGGETQYF. CDR3 nucleotide sequence: TGTGCCAGTAGTCGCGGGGTTAGGGGCGGAGAGACCCAGTACTTC.

This chain joins TRBV7-3 and TRBJ2-3, with 7 bases that match TRBD2. Germline V gene data show CDR1 as SGHTA and CDR2 as FQGTGA. Trimming cost V 1 base and J 10 bases; bases outside gene matches: 26. The CDR3 has 20 residues. CDR3 residues: CASSLKGTSEVLAVPFAQYF. The CDR3 coding sequence is TGTGCCAGCAGCTTAAAAGGCACTAGCGAGGTCTTGGCCGTGCCTTTTGCGCAGTATTTT.

The chain combines TRBV5-1 with TRBJ1-1; no definite D call. V was trimmed by 0 bases and J by 5 bases, leaving 11 bases between them. The CDR3 runs 14 residues. The germline CDR1 and CDR2 sequences are SGHRS and YFSETQ. The chain's CDR3 is CASSLAGSGTEAFF. In DNA form, the CDR3 reads TGCGCCAGCAGCTTGGCTGGGAGTGGGACTGAAGCTTTCTTT.

The CDR3 is CASEGQGPGGTEAFF. In nucleotides, the CDR3 is TGTGCCAGCGAGGGGCAGGGACCTGGGGGCACTGAAGCTTTCTTT. The chain uses TRBV19 and TRBJ1-1, with D tentatively TRBD1 (5 bases). Trimming took off 9 bases at V and 4 bases at J, with 21 bases between the two ends. This CDR3 comprises 15 residues. Germline loops: CDR1 LNHDA, CDR2 SQIVND (reference sequence).

V and J are TRBV27 and TRBJ1-5, with TRBD1 identical over 9 bases. The CDR3 is 22 amino acids. Germline CDR1 is MNHEY and CDR2 is SMNVEV (reference sequence). V gave up 4 bases and J gave up 0 bases; unmatched junction bases: 22. The CDR3 DNA reads TGTGCCAGCAGTTCTCGTTCCGGGACAGGGATTAGGTTCGACCATAGCAATCAGCCCCAGCATTTT. It translates to CASSSRSGTGIRFDHSNQPQHF.

The chain has TRBV19 and TRBJ2-5, with D possibly TRBD2 on 5 matching bases. The germline V and J ends were trimmed by 2 bases and 5 bases, with 27 bases remaining between them. Germline CDR1 is LNHDA and CDR2 is SQIVND (reference sequence). This CDR3 has 19 residues. CDR3 residues: CASSISLISAALSEETQYF. Written as DNA, the CDR3 is TGTGCCAGTAGTATATCATTAATATCTGCGGCCCTTAGCGAGGAGACCCAGTACTTC.

This clone showed up just a few times. This rearrangement joins TRBV12-3 or TRBV12-4 to TRBJ2-4; 7 bases align to TRBD1. The CDR3 length is 13 residues. J was trimmed by 5 bases and V by 6 bases; bases with no gene match: 4. This CDR3 reads CASRRQGENIQYF. In DNA, the CDR3 is TGTGCCAGCAGACGACAGGGAGAAAACATTCAGTACTTC.

The chain has TRBV7-6 and TRBJ2-1, with 8 bases fitting TRBD2. J gave up 10 bases and V 2 bases, and 10 bases lay outside the gene matches. This CDR3 has 15 amino acids. Germline CDR1 SGHVS, CDR2 FNYEAQ. CDR3 nucleotides: TGTGCCAGCAGCTTAACGGGAGGGGCTTATGGGGAGCAGTTCTTC. Its protein is CASSLTGGAYGEQFF.

The gene calls are TRBV14 and TRBJ2-2; TRBD2 matches 15 bases. V gave up 2 bases and J gave up 5 bases; unmatched junction bases: 12. The CDR3 loop spans 20 amino acids. Germline V gene lookup returns CDR1 SGHDN and CDR2 FVKESK. CDR3 amino acids: CASSQKNPGLAGGVTGELFF. DNA for the CDR3: TGTGCCAGCAGCCAAAAAAATCCGGGACTAGCGGGAGGAGTGACCGGGGAGCTGTTTTTT. Based on the CDR3 plus reference TRBV14 and TRBJ2-2, the full variable domain is EAGVTQFPSHSVIEKGQTVTLRCDPISGHDNLYWYRRVMGKEIKFLLHFVKESKQDESGMPNNRFLAERTGGTYSTLKVQPAELEDSGVYFCASSQKNPGLAGGVTGELFFGEGSRLTVL.

The chain carries TRBV7-2 and TRBJ2-3; either TRBD1 or TRBD2 may supply D (6 bases each). The CDR3 spans 17 residues. V was shortened by 7 bases and J by 3 bases, with 23 bases between the two germline ends. The V gene's germline CDR1 is SGHTA and CDR2 FQGNSA. The CDR3 region has the DNA TGTGCCAGCACCGAGGGGGGAGGAAGGGCGGGAACAGATACGCAGTATTTT. It yields the protein CASTEGGGRAGTDTQYF.

The chain has TRBV3-1 (or the pseudogene TRBV3-2) and TRBJ2-1; D perhaps matches TRBD1 (6 bases). Germline V gene data show CDR1 as LGHDT and CDR2 as YNNKEL (reference sequence). Trimming pared 1 base from V and 3 bases from J, leaving 10 bases between. This CDR3 has 15 residues. CDR3 residues: CASSQGTEDYNEQFF. The DNA of the CDR3 is TGTGCCAGCAGCCAAGGGACAGAAGACTACAATGAGCAGTTCTTC.